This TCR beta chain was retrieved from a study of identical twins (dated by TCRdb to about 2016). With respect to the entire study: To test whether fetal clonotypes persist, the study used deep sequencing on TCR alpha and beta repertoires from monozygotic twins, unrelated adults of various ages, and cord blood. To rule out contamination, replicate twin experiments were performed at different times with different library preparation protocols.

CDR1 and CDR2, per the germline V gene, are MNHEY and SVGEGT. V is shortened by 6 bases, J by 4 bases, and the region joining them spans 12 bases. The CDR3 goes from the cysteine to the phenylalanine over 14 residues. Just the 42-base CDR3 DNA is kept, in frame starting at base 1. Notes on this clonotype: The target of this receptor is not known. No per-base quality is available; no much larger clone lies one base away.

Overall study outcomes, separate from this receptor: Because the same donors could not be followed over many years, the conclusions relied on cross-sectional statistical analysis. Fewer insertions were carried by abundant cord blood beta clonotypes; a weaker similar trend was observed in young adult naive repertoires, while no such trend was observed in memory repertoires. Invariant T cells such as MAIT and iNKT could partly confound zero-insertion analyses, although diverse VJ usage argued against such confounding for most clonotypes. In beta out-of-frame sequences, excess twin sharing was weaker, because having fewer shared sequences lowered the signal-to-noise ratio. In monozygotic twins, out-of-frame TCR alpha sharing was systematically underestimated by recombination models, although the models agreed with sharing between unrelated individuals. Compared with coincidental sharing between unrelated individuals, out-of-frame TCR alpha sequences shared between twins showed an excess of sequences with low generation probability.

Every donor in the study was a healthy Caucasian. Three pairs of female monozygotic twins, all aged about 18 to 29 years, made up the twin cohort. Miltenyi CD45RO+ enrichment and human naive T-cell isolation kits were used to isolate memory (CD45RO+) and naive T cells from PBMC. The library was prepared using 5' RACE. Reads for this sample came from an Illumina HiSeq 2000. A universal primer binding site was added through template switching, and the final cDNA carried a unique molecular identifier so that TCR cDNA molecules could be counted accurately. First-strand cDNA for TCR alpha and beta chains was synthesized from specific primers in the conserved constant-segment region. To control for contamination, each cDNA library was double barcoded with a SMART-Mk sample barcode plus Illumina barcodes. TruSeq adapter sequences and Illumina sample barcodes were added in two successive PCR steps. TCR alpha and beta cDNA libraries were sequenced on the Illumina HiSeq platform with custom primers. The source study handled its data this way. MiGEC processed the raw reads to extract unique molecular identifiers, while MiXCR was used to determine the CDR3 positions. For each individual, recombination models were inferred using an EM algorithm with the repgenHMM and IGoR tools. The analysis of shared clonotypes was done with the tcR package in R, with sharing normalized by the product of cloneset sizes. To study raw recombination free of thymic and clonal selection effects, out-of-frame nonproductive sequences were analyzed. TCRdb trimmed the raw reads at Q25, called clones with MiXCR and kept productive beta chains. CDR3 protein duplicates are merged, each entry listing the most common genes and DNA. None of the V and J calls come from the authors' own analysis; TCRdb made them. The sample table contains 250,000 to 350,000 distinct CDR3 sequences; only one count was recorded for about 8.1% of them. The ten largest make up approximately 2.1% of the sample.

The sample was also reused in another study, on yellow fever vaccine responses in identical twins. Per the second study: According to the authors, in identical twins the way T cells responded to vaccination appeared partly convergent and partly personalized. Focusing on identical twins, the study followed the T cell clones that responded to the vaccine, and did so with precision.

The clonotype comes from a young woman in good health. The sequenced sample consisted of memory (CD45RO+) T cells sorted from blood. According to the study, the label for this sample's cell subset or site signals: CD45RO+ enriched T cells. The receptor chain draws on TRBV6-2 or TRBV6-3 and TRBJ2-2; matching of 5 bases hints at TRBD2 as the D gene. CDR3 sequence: CASRPPGGTGELFF. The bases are TGTGCCAGCAGACCTCCCGGAGGCACCGGGGAGCTGTTTTTT.